Listed below are T cell receptor beta chains from one sample, sequenced in a study of T cells in Graves' hyperthyroidism and ophthalmopathy. TCRdb ran MiXCR on the multiplex PCR reads and lists one entry per CDR3 protein. The sample lists 250,000 or so distinct CDR3 sequences, about 16% seen once, with approximately 30% in the top ten. Sequenced: blood. The receptors derive from a young woman with Graves' ophthalmopathy. Each CDR3 is given with its conserved first and last residue. A D gene is named only where the DNA matches it firmly. Not every row has a clone size; where given, it reads once, few, many or a size class.

v_gene: TRBV12-5
abundance: many
d_gene: .
j_gene: TRBJ1-1
CDR3nt: TGTGCTAGTGGTTTGATGGGCGCGACAGGTACAACTGAAGCTTTCTTT
CDR3aa: CASGLMGATGTTEAFF

v_gene: TRBV2
abundance: .
d_gene: .
j_gene: TRBJ1-1
CDR3nt: TGTGCCAGCAGTGACCATCGGGGTCTGACCACTGAAGCTTTCTTT
CDR3aa: CASSDHRGLTTEAFF

v_gene: TRBV10-2
abundance: .
d_gene: .
j_gene: TRBJ1-2
CDR3nt: TGCGCCAGCTCCCCTTCTGGGGACTATGGCTACACCTTC
CDR3aa: CASSPSGDYGYTF

v_gene: TRBV19
abundance: many
d_gene: .
j_gene: TRBJ2-3
CDR3nt: TGTGCCAGTAGTATTATCTTGGGAGTTGGTGCAGATACGCAGTATTTT
CDR3aa: CASSIILGVGADTQYF

v_gene: TRBV7-9
abundance: many
d_gene: TRBD2
j_gene: TRBJ2-3
CDR3nt: TGTGCCAGCAGTTCCGGGCAGGCTGGCGGGAGACTTTCGACAGATACGCAGTATTTT
CDR3aa: CASSSGQAGGRLSTDTQYF

v_gene: TRBV4-1
abundance: many
d_gene: .
j_gene: TRBJ1-5
CDR3nt: TGCGCCAGCAGCCAAGATTCGGGAGGGGGCAATCAGCCCCAGCATTTT
CDR3aa: CASSQDSGGGNQPQHF

v_gene: TRBV7-6
abundance: few
d_gene: .
j_gene: TRBJ2-5
CDR3nt: TGTGCCAGCAACCACGACGTCGGTCAAGAGACCCAGTACTTC
CDR3aa: CASNHDVGQETQYF

v_gene: TRBV2
abundance: many
d_gene: TRBD1
j_gene: TRBJ1-6
CDR3nt: TGTGCCAGCACCGGACAGGCCGCTTCACCCCTCCACTTT
CDR3aa: CASTGQAASPLHF

v_gene: TRBV6-1
abundance: .
d_gene: TRBD2
j_gene: TRBJ2-2
CDR3nt: TGTGCCAGCAGTGCGGGACTAGCGGGAGACGGCACCGGGGAGCTGTTTTTT
CDR3aa: CASSAGLAGDGTGELFF

v_gene: TRBV6-1
abundance: many
d_gene: .
j_gene: TRBJ1-3
CDR3nt: TGTGCCAGCCGCCGATACTCGGACAGAAGCTCTGGAAACACCATATATTTT
CDR3aa: CASRRYSDRSSGNTIYF

v_gene: TRBV28
abundance: .
d_gene: .
j_gene: TRBJ1-3
CDR3nt: TGTGCCACCATCCCGGGACTGGGGGGAAACACCATATATTTT
CDR3aa: CATIPGLGGNTIYF

v_gene: TRBV6-5
abundance: .
d_gene: .
j_gene: TRBJ1-2
CDR3nt: TGTGCCAGCAGTTGGGACGGGGTGGCGGCCTTGTTCTGCTACACCTTC
CDR3aa: CASSWDGVAALFCYTF

v_gene: TRBV6-6
abundance: many
d_gene: .
j_gene: TRBJ1-2
CDR3nt: TGTGCCAGCAGTTACTCTCAGGGTCCGGGCTACACCTTC
CDR3aa: CASSYSQGPGYTF

v_gene: TRBV10-3
abundance: many
d_gene: .
j_gene: TRBJ1-1
CDR3nt: TGTGCCACGGGCTCGAACACTGAAGCTTTCTTT
CDR3aa: CATGSNTEAFF

v_gene: TRBV28
abundance: .
d_gene: .
j_gene: TRBJ2-1
CDR3nt: TGTGCCAGCAGTGCCGGGGCAGCCTCCTACAATGAGCAGTTCTTC
CDR3aa: CASSAGAASYNEQFF

v_gene: TRBV7-3
abundance: many
d_gene: TRBD1
j_gene: TRBJ1-1
CDR3nt: TGTGCCAGCAGCCAGGACAGGGCGACTGAAGCTTTCTTT
CDR3aa: CASSQDRATEAFF

v_gene: TRBV20-1
abundance: many
d_gene: TRBD1
j_gene: TRBJ2-3
CDR3nt: TGCAGAGACTCGACCGGGACAGGGGTCGCTAGCACAGATACGCAGTATTTT
CDR3aa: CRDSTGTGVASTDTQYF

v_gene: TRBV24-1
abundance: many
d_gene: .
j_gene: TRBJ2-1
CDR3nt: TGTGCCACCAGTGATCCAATTGAGTACAATGAGCAGTTCTTC
CDR3aa: CATSDPIEYNEQFF

v_gene: TRBV4-2
abundance: many
d_gene: TRBD2
j_gene: TRBJ2-1
CDR3nt: TGTGCCAGCAGCACGGGGACTAGCTACAATGAGCAGTTCTTC
CDR3aa: CASSTGTSYNEQFF

v_gene: TRBV3-1
abundance: many
d_gene: .
j_gene: TRBJ2-7
CDR3nt: TGTGCCAGCAGCCCCTCCCGAGAGGGGGGGCCTTACGAGCAGTACTTC
CDR3aa: CASSPSREGGPYEQYF

v_gene: TRBV28
abundance: .
d_gene: .
j_gene: TRBJ1-1
CDR3nt: TGTGCCAGCAGGTGGGGGGGTTGGAACACTGAAGCTTTCTTT
CDR3aa: CASRWGGWNTEAFF

v_gene: TRBV28
abundance: many
d_gene: TRBD2
j_gene: TRBJ2-3
CDR3nt: TGTGCCAGCAGTCTGCCCGCCCGGACTAGCGTTTTTGCAGATACGCAGTATTTT
CDR3aa: CASSLPARTSVFADTQYF

v_gene: TRBV12-5
abundance: .
d_gene: TRBD1
j_gene: TRBJ2-4
CDR3nt: TGTGCTAGTGGTTTGGTAGGTCCGCAGGGGGTGGGCAAAAACATTCAGTACTTC
CDR3aa: CASGLVGPQGVGKNIQYF

v_gene: TRBV10-2
abundance: many
d_gene: .
j_gene: TRBJ2-7
CDR3nt: TGCGCCAGCAGTGGGGGTGAGGGGAGACCCTACGAGCAGTACTTC
CDR3aa: CASSGGEGRPYEQYF

v_gene: TRBV15
abundance: many
d_gene: .
j_gene: TRBJ1-5
CDR3nt: TGTGCCACGGACCGGCTGAGTAGCAATCAGCCCCAGCATTTT
CDR3aa: CATDRLSSNQPQHF

v_gene: TRBV7-2
abundance: many
d_gene: TRBD2
j_gene: TRBJ2-3
CDR3nt: TGTGCCAGCAGCTTAGCGCTATCACTAGCGGCCACAGATACGCAGTATTTT
CDR3aa: CASSLALSLAATDTQYF

v_gene: TRBV28
abundance: few
d_gene: TRBD2
j_gene: TRBJ2-2
CDR3nt: TGTGCCAGCAGTTTAGGGCGACTAGCGGGGGAGAACACCGGGGAGCTGTTTTTT
CDR3aa: CASSLGRLAGENTGELFF

v_gene: TRBV20-1
abundance: many
d_gene: .
j_gene: TRBJ2-7
CDR3nt: TGCAGTGCTAGAGACCCCGGGACTTACAAGGACGAGCAGTACTTC
CDR3aa: CSARDPGTYKDEQYF

v_gene: TRBV20-1
abundance: many
d_gene: .
j_gene: TRBJ2-5
CDR3nt: TGCAGTGCTACTGGAAGGGGCGGGGGCGCCCAAGAGACCCAGTACTTC
CDR3aa: CSATGRGGGAQETQYF

v_gene: TRBV2
abundance: .
d_gene: .
j_gene: TRBJ1-5
CDR3nt: TGTGCCAGCCGAGGGGCGGGCAATCAGCCCCAGCATTTT
CDR3aa: CASRGAGNQPQHF

v_gene: TRBV19
abundance: many
d_gene: TRBD1
j_gene: TRBJ1-5
CDR3nt: TGTGCATCGCGACGGGACAGCGGCAATCAGCCCCAGCATTTT
CDR3aa: CASRRDSGNQPQHF

v_gene: TRBV20-1
abundance: many
d_gene: .
j_gene: TRBJ1-1
CDR3nt: TGCAGTGCTACTCGGGGGAGGGGACGGTGGAACACTGAAGCTTTCTTT
CDR3aa: CSATRGRGRWNTEAFF

v_gene: TRBV3-1
abundance: many
d_gene: .
j_gene: TRBJ1-6
CDR3nt: TGTGCCAGCAGCATTCGGGGGCCTAATTCACCCCTCCACTTT
CDR3aa: CASSIRGPNSPLHF

v_gene: TRBV10-2
abundance: once
d_gene: .
j_gene: TRBJ2-4
CDR3nt: TGCGCCAGCAGTACGGGAGTTTTCATTCAGTACTTC
CDR3aa: CASSTGVFIQYF

v_gene: TRBV29-1
abundance: many
d_gene: .
j_gene: TRBJ1-2
CDR3nt: TGCAGCGTTCTACCCCCACAGGGCGGAGGGTATGGCTACACCTTC
CDR3aa: CSVLPPQGGGYGYTF

v_gene: TRBV18
abundance: many
d_gene: .
j_gene: TRBJ1-1
CDR3nt: TGTGCCAGCTCACCAGGGACGGTGAACACTGAAGCTTTCTTT
CDR3aa: CASSPGTVNTEAFF

v_gene: TRBV7-9
abundance: many
d_gene: .
j_gene: TRBJ1-2
CDR3nt: TGTGCCAGCAGCTTATCAACCTCGGGACAAATCTATGGCTACACCTTC
CDR3aa: CASSLSTSGQIYGYTF

v_gene: TRBV5-8
abundance: .
d_gene: TRBD1
j_gene: TRBJ2-1
CDR3nt: TGTGCCAGCAGCGTACCGGGACAGGGGAATGAGCAGTTCTTC
CDR3aa: CASSVPGQGNEQFF

v_gene: TRBV2
abundance: many
d_gene: .
j_gene: TRBJ2-2
CDR3nt: TGTGCCAGCAGGCTAAGGACAGCGAACACCGGGGAGCTGTTTTTT
CDR3aa: CASRLRTANTGELFF

v_gene: TRBV28
abundance: many
d_gene: .
j_gene: TRBJ1-5
CDR3nt: TGTGCCAGCAGTTTATCCTTCAGGGGTAATAGTCAGCCCCAGCATTTT
CDR3aa: CASSLSFRGNSQPQHF

v_gene: TRBV28
abundance: few
d_gene: TRBD1
j_gene: TRBJ1-5
CDR3nt: TGTGCCAGCAGTCAACTAACCGGGACAGGGGGAAGTCGGCAGCCCCAGCATTTT
CDR3aa: CASSQLTGTGGSRQPQHF

v_gene: TRBV20-1
abundance: many
d_gene: .
j_gene: TRBJ2-2
CDR3nt: TGCAGTGCTAGTGAGAGATACACCGGGGAGCTGTTTTTT
CDR3aa: CSASERYTGELFF

v_gene: TRBV5-5
abundance: few
d_gene: .
j_gene: TRBJ2-3
CDR3nt: TGTGCCAGCAGCGCCGGGACTGGCACAGATACGCAGTATTTT
CDR3aa: CASSAGTGTDTQYF

v_gene: TRBV27
abundance: many
d_gene: .
j_gene: TRBJ2-1
CDR3nt: TGTGCCAGCAGTTTATCCAGACACAGAACCTACAATGAGCAGTTCTTC
CDR3aa: CASSLSRHRTYNEQFF

v_gene: TRBV5-8
abundance: few
d_gene: .
j_gene: TRBJ2-1
CDR3nt: .
CDR3aa: CASSLVGTGTIYNEQSF

v_gene: TRBV27
abundance: few
d_gene: TRBD1
j_gene: TRBJ1-4
CDR3nt: TGTGCCAGCAGTTCTCTCGGGACAGGGGATGAAAAACTGTTTTTT
CDR3aa: CASSSLGTGDEKLFF

v_gene: TRBV25-1
abundance: many
d_gene: TRBD2
j_gene: TRBJ2-1
CDR3nt: TGTGCCAGCAGTGTTAGCGGGAGGGCCGGTTTCAATGAGCAGTTCTTC
CDR3aa: CASSVSGRAGFNEQFF

v_gene: TRBV5-4
abundance: .
d_gene: .
j_gene: TRBJ1-2
CDR3nt: TGTGCCAGCAGCTCTCAAGGTGGATCCTATGGCTACACCTTC
CDR3aa: CASSSQGGSYGYTF

v_gene: TRBV12-3/TRBV12-4
abundance: many
d_gene: .
j_gene: TRBJ2-5
CDR3nt: TGTGCCAGCAGACCCGGGACTACACCAGGGGGGTTGGAGACCCAGTACTTC
CDR3aa: CASRPGTTPGGLETQYF

v_gene: TRBV6-1
abundance: many
d_gene: TRBD1
j_gene: TRBJ2-1
CDR3nt: TGTGCCAGCAGCCAAGGACAGGGGGCTGCGGGAGGGGCCCTCGATGAGCAGTTCTTC
CDR3aa: CASSQGQGAAGGALDEQFF

v_gene: TRBV28
abundance: .
d_gene: .
j_gene: TRBJ1-2
CDR3nt: TGTGCCAGCAGTCGCCCGGGACGAGAGGATGGCTACACCTTC
CDR3aa: CASSRPGREDGYTF

v_gene: TRBV28
abundance: .
d_gene: TRBD2
j_gene: TRBJ2-5
CDR3nt: TGTGCCAGCAACCCAACGGTGAGGACTAGCGGGCGAATAGATCAAGAGACCCAGTACTTC
CDR3aa: CASNPTVRTSGRIDQETQYF